A single sample is the source of the 22 T cell receptor beta chains below, sequenced in a study of cytomegalovirus exposure and HLA in healthy donors (dated by TCRdb to about 2017). Library creation used the immunoSEQ multiplex PCR assay. For the multiplex PCR, a mixture combining 60 forward primers for TCR Vbeta segments and 13 reverse primers for TCR Jbeta segments was used. TCRdb's version of the immuneACCESS table is confined to in-frame rearrangements and falls short of the full clone set. An unresolved V gene accounts for under half of the shortfall where checked; the remainder is of unknown origin. The sample table records about 130,000 clones; 80% of these occur just once. Around 8.9% of the sample comes from the top ten. Sequencing input: PBMCs. These receptors all come from a man aged 25-40 years in good health and CMV-seropositive.

The chain joins TRBV14 to TRBJ1-6; maybe TRBD1 (5 bases). CDR1 and CDR2 from the germline V gene are SGHDN and FVKESK. CDR3 size: 13 residues. V was pared by 4 bases and J by 9 bases, with 10 bases between. The CDR3 sequence is CASSRGRGSPLHF. In DNA form, the CDR3 reads TGTGCCAGCAGCCGCGGGAGGGGTTCACCCCTCCACTTT.

The chain uses TRBV27 and TRBJ1-2; the D gene is possibly TRBD1 (5 bases). The germline CDR1 and CDR2 sequences are MNHEY and SMNVEV (reference sequence). The CDR3 loop spans 17 amino acids. The V end was cut by 4 bases, the J end by 4 bases, with 22 bases between. This CDR3 is CASSYTLQGRGSYGYTF. The DNA for the CDR3 is TGTGCCAGCAGTTATACTCTTCAGGGAAGGGGCAGCTATGGCTACACCTTC.

This clone was counted only a few times. The rearrangement joins TRBV19 to TRBJ2-7; tentative D call: TRBD1 (6 bases). Per germline, CDR1 LNHDA and CDR2 SQIVND (reference sequence). Trimming removed 1 base from V and 7 bases from J, with 17 bases in between. This CDR3 is built from 15 residues. CDR3 nucleotide sequence: TGTGCCAGTAGTATAGGGCAGGGGTTCGGTGAGGAGCAGTACTTC. It codes for CASSIGQGFGEEQYF.

This chain connects TRBV11-2 to TRBJ2-3, with D possibly TRBD2 on 6 matching bases. V gave up 4 bases and J gave up 4 bases, with 12 bases separating them. The CDR3 consists of 14 residues. The germline gives CDR1 SGHAT, CDR2 FQNNGV. Here the CDR3 reads CASSSALAPDTQYF. The DNA of the CDR3 is TGTGCCAGCAGCTCCGCACTAGCCCCAGATACGCAGTATTTT.

The chain is built from TRBV4-1 and TRBJ2-4, with 7 bases lining up with TRBD1. Trimming took 3 bases from V and 12 from J; bases not matched to a gene: 11. The CDR3 covers 14 residues. Germline lookup yields CDR1 MGHRA and CDR2 YSYEKL. CDR3 protein: CASSHIDRAGSQYF. The CDR3 DNA follows: TGCGCCAGCAGCCATATAGACAGGGCGGGCAGTCAGTACTTC.

This clone was seen only once. The chain has TRBV2 and TRBJ2-7; D call uncertain. Per germline, CDR1 SNHLY and CDR2 FYNNEI. CDR3 length: 11 residues. Trimming shortened V by 6 bases and J by 6 bases, and 9 bases separated the two germline ends. CDR3 DNA sequence: TGTGCCAGCAGCCCCCATCCCGAGCAGTACTTC. Translated: CASSPHPEQYF. Supplemented by reference TRBV2 and TRBJ2-7, the full variable domain reads EPEVTQTPSHQVTQMGQEVILRCVPISNHLYFYWYRQILGQKVEFLVSFYNNEISEKSEIFDDQFSVERPDGSNFTLKIRSTKLEDSAMYFCASSPHPEQYFGPGTRLTVT.

V is TRBV6-6 and J is TRBJ2-1; D gene unclear. In germline, CDR1 is MNHNY, CDR2 SVGAGI (reference sequence). The CDR3 length is 14 residues. The germline V and J ends were trimmed by 0 bases and 3 bases, with 6 bases remaining between them. CDR3 bases: TGTGCCAGCAGTTACTCACGGGTCTACAATGAGCAGTTCTTC. It is translated as CASSYSRVYNEQFF.

This chain joins TRBV19 and TRBJ2-1, with TRBD1 identical over 11 bases. The ends lost 4 bases at V and 9 bases at J; junction bases unmatched: 5. Germline V gives CDR1 LNHDA, CDR2 SQIVND (reference sequence). The CDR3 loop spans 14 amino acids. The CDR3 protein is CASSRGTGGGEQFF. CDR3 nucleotides: TGTGCCAGTAGTAGGGGGACAGGGGGGGGTGAGCAGTTCTTC.

This sequence joins TRBV7-3 and TRBJ1-6; D is possibly TRBD1 (5 bases). The CDR3 loop spans 13 amino acids. Trimming removed 5 bases from V and 6 bases from J, with 8 bases in between. From germline, CDR1 is SGHTA and CDR2 FQGTGA. CDR3: CASSVDSNSPLHF. Written as DNA, the CDR3 is TGTGCCAGCAGCGTAGACAGTAATTCACCCCTCCACTTT.

The rearrangement joins TRBV7-8 to TRBJ2-5, with a tentative D call TRBD1 (6 bases). This CDR3 has 13 residues. V gave up 4 bases and J gave up 4 bases, with 10 bases separating them. Germline lookup yields CDR1 SGHVS and CDR2 FQNEAQ. The CDR3 nucleotides read TGTGCCAGCAGCTCAGCCAGGGGAGAGACCCAGTACTTC. Encoded protein: CASSSARGETQYF.

This clone was seen a handful of times. The gene calls are TRBV11-2 and TRBJ2-5; TRBD1 aligns across 7 bases. Trimming took 5 bases from V and 4 from J; bases not matched to a gene: 10. Germline V gene data show CDR1 as SGHAT and CDR2 as FQNNGV. The CDR3 loop spans 15 amino acids. DNA for the CDR3: TGTGCCAGCAGCCCTAAGACAGGGATCAGAGAGACCCAGTACTTC. Its translation: CASSPKTGIRETQYF.

The chain combines TRBV2 with TRBJ2-5; 7 bases match TRBD2. The germline gives CDR1 SNHLY, CDR2 FYNNEI. This CDR3 spans 16 amino acids. V gave up 4 bases and J gave up 2 bases; unmatched junction bases: 10. CDR3 in DNA: TGTGCCAGCAGTGCGGGCTTACCGGGGGGACAAGAGACCCAGTACTTC. Amino acids: CASSAGLPGGQETQYF.

This chain uses TRBV11-1 with TRBJ1-2; TRBD1 agrees at 7 bases. V lost 3 bases, J lost 0 bases, and 4 bases stayed unmatched. Germline V gene sequence: CDR1 SGHAT, CDR2 FQDESV (reference sequence). The CDR3 is 15 residues long. The CDR3 coding sequence is TGTGCCAGCAGCTTTTCCCAGGGGGCTAACTATGGCTACACCTTC. Its protein product is CASSFSQGANYGYTF. Filled out from reference TRBV11-1 and TRBJ1-2, the complete variable domain reads EAEVAQSPRYKITEKSQAVAFWCDPISGHATLYWYRQILGQGPELLVQFQDESVVDDSQLPKDRFSAERLKGVDSTLKIQPAELGDSAMYLCASSFSQGANYGYTFGSGTRLTVV.

The chain carries TRBV27 and TRBJ2-4; D is ambiguous. V gave up 1 base and J gave up 5 bases, with 12 bases separating them. This CDR3 spans 15 amino acids. The V gene's germline CDR1 is MNHEY and CDR2 SMNVEV (reference sequence). CDR3 DNA sequence: TGTGCCAGCAGTTTATTAGGCGGCGATGAAAACATTCAGTACTTC. It is translated as CASSLLGGDENIQYF.

The chain combines TRBV6-5 with TRBJ1-3; D gene unclear. This CDR3 comprises 12 residues. Germline V gives CDR1 MNHEY, CDR2 SVGAGI. Between the trimmed V and J ends, which lost 6 bases and 3 bases, there was a span of 6 bases. The CDR3 region is CASRSDGNTIYF. Here the CDR3 DNA reads TGTGCCAGCAGGAGTGATGGAAACACCATATATTTT.

J is TRBJ2-2 and V is TRBV21-1; the table's D call TRBD1 went unverified against the DNA. TRBV21-1 constitutes a pseudogene. CDR3 length: 16 amino acids. CDR3 protein: CASSKANTGNTGELFF. Written as DNA, the CDR3 is TGTGCCAGCAGCAAAGCGAATACAGGGAACACCGGGGAGCTGTTTTTT.

The chain links TRBV11-2 to TRBJ1-5; D possibly corresponds to TRBD1 (5 bases). Looked up from germline, CDR1 is SGHAT and CDR2 is FQNNGV. The CDR3 is made up of 15 amino acids. V was trimmed by 5 bases and J by 5 bases, leaving 16 bases between them. CDR3 loop: CASSQNPGSHQPQHF. The CDR3 bases are TGTGCCAGCAGCCAAAACCCAGGGTCGCATCAGCCCCAGCATTTT.

The rearrangement links TRBV6-1 to TRBJ2-3; 13 bases align to TRBD2. V trimming: 3 bases; J trimming: 2 bases; junction bases outside the gene matches: 14. The CDR3 sequence is 20 residues long. Looked up from germline, CDR1 is MNHNS and CDR2 is SASEGT. The CDR3 coding sequence is TGTGCCAGCAGTGACCCCACTAGCGGGGGGGCCCTTAGAATCACAGATACGCAGTATTTT. This codes for CASSDPTSGGALRITDTQYF.

This chain joins TRBV6-1 and TRBJ1-2; maybe TRBD1 (5 bases). CDR1 MNHNS and CDR2 SASEGT come from the germline V gene. This CDR3 comprises 15 residues. V gave up 1 base and J gave up 2 bases, with 11 bases separating them. The CDR3, as DNA: TGTGCCAGCAGTGAAGGCGGGGCGGTGAACTATGGCTACACCTTC. It encodes CASSEGGAVNYGYTF.

This sequence joins TRBV12-5 and TRBJ1-1; D is possibly TRBD1 (5 bases). This CDR3 is 12 amino acids long. Trimming pared 6 bases from V and 5 bases from J, leaving 10 bases between. Germline assignment: CDR1 LGHNT and CDR2 FRNRAP. The CDR3 loop is CASGSGWTEAFF. The CDR3 DNA is TGTGCTAGTGGGTCAGGGTGGACTGAAGCTTTCTTT.

This clone occurred a few times. The V and J genes are TRBV6-1 and TRBJ2-7; 8 bases are shared with TRBD1. This CDR3 spans 15 amino acids. CDR1 and CDR2 (germline): MNHNS, SASEGT. The ends lost 4 bases at V and 0 bases at J; junction bases unmatched: 5. CDR3 in amino acids: CASSGTGIRSYEQYF. CDR3 sequence (DNA): TGTGCCAGCAGTGGGACAGGGATTCGCTCCTACGAGCAGTACTTC.

The chain uses TRBV21-1 and TRBJ2-7; TRBD1 is taken as the D call from the table, unchecked against the DNA. TRBV21-1 is noted as a pseudogene. CDR3 length equals 15 residues. The CDR3 DNA follows: TGTGCCAGCAGCGTTCGGACATGTTGCTACGGCAAGCAGTACTTC. Translation: CASSVRTCCYGKQYF.